A selection of T cell receptor beta chains follows, all from one sample in a study of neurological immune-mediated disorders. Each CDR3 protein is one row after TCRdb ran MiXCR on the 5' RACE reads. The sample includes fewer than 30,000 distinct CDR3 sequences, approximately 7% seen only once; the top ten take approximately 4.3%. The sequenced sample consisted of PBMCs. The receptors shown here come from a middle-aged woman in good health. Both conserved end residues are part of each CDR3. The order of the fields is D gene, J gene, V gene, clone size, CDR3 DNA, CDR3 protein. The D gene is left open where the match is weak. Where a row states a size, it is once, few, many or the class of an expanded clone; other rows omit it.

TRBD2 TRBJ2-1 TRBV5-1 many TGCGCCAGCAGCCGCTCCGGGACTAGCGATAGGAATGAGCAGTTCTTC CASSRSGTSDRNEQFF
TRBD2 TRBJ2-3 TRBV27 medium-sized TGTGCCAGCACTCCTAGCGGATACACAGATACGCAGTATTTT CASTPSGYTDTQYF
TRBD2 TRBJ2-1 TRBV7-2 medium-sized TGTGCCAGCAGCTTAGAGGGAATCGGGAGGATTACTAATGAGCAGTTCTTC CASSLEGIGRITNEQFF
NA TRBJ2-2 TRBV7-9 many TGTGCCAGCAGCCCGGGAGCGTGGACCGGGGAGCTGTTTTTT CASSPGAWTGELFF
NA TRBJ2-4 TRBV5-1 many TGCGCCAGCAGCTTGGAGGCAGGGGTAGCCAAAAACATTCAGTACTTC CASSLEAGVAKNIQYF
TRBD2 TRBJ2-1 TRBV5-4 medium-sized TGTGCCAGCAGCTTGACTAGCGGGAGAGCTGAGCAGTTCTTC CASSLTSGRAEQFF
TRBD1 TRBJ2-7 TRBV7-8 many TGTGCCAGCAGCTTACGAGCCGGGACAGGGGGTCGCGAGCAGTACTTC CASSLRAGTGGREQYF
NA TRBJ1-3 TRBV7-6 many TGTGCCAGCAGCTTAGGAACGACTATGGAAACCACCATATATTTT CASSLGTTMETTIYF
NA TRBJ2-7 TRBV7-6 many TGTGCCAGCAGCCCCCAGACCACCTCCAGGGAGCAGTACTTC CASSPQTTSREQYF
NA TRBJ1-1 TRBV30 many TGTGCCTGGGGCCCGACGATAAGCGGAGCTTTCTTT CAWGPTISGAFF
TRBD2 TRBJ2-1 TRBV12-3/TRBV12-4 many TGTGCCAGCACCTCCAGCGGGAGGGCCTCTAATGAGCAGTTCTTC CASTSSGRASNEQFF
NA TRBJ2-1 TRBV5-6 many TGTGCCAGCAGCCCCGTAGGGCACAATGAGCAGTTCTTC CASSPVGHNEQFF
TRBD1 TRBJ2-1 TRBV5-6 many TGTGCCAGCAGCCCGTGGACAGGGACCTCCTACAATGAGCAGTTCTTC CASSPWTGTSYNEQFF
TRBD2 TRBJ2-7 TRBV20-1 NA TGCAGTGAGAAAGGACTAGCGGGCGAGCAGTACTTC CSEKGLAGEQYF
NA TRBJ2-1 TRBV6-5 many TGTGCCAGCTACTCGGCTACGTACAATGAGCAGTTCTTC CASYSATYNEQFF
NA TRBJ2-1 TRBV7-6 few TGTGCCAGCAGCCCTAGAGGCCTAGCCTACAATGAGCAGTTCTTC CASSPRGLAYNEQFF
NA TRBJ2-3 TRBV5-1 many TGCGCCAGCAGCTCCACGCCCGTGGGCACAGATACGCAGTATTTT CASSSTPVGTDTQYF
NA TRBJ2-3 TRBV20-1 many TGCAGTGCTATAAATGCCTTGGCCCGTCAAGATACGCAGTATTTT CSAINALARQDTQYF
NA TRBJ2-1 TRBV20-1 many TGCAGTGCCCACGAGAAAGAAGGTGAGCAGTTCTTC CSAHEKEGEQFF
TRBD2 TRBJ2-7 TRBV20-1 many TGCAGTGCTCGGGGGGGGCTCTACGAGCAGTACTTC CSARGGLYEQYF
NA TRBJ2-1 TRBV15 many TGTGCCACCAGCGGGGGGATACTAGGGTATGAGCAGTTCTTC CATSGGILGYEQFF
TRBD1 TRBJ2-7 TRBV2 many TGTGCCAGCAGTGAAGCAGGGAGACAGGGGAGGTACGAGCAGTACTTC CASSEAGRQGRYEQYF
TRBD2 TRBJ2-3 TRBV20-1 many TGCAGTGCTAGGGGTCCCCTAGCGGGAGCCCTAGATACGCAGTATTTT CSARGPLAGALDTQYF
TRBD2 TRBJ2-1 TRBV19 many TGTGCCAGTAGGCAAACTAGCGGGAGTTACAATGAGCAGTTCTTC CASRQTSGSYNEQFF
TRBD1 TRBJ2-1 TRBV27 medium-sized TGTGCCAGCAGTTTAAACAGGGGTAAAGGCAATGAGCAGTTCTTC CASSLNRGKGNEQFF
TRBD2 TRBJ2-7 TRBV4-2 many TGTGCCAGCAGCCAAGGCACTAGCGGGATATACGAGCAGTACTTC CASSQGTSGIYEQYF
TRBD1 TRBJ2-7 TRBV5-1 many TGCGCCAGCAGCGGCGCGGGACAGGCCTACGAGCAGTACTTC CASSGAGQAYEQYF
TRBD2 TRBJ2-3 TRBV6-2/TRBV6-3 many TGTGCCAGCAGTTACCTTAACTCGGGACTAGCGATCACAGATACGCAGTATTTT CASSYLNSGLAITDTQYF
TRBD2 TRBJ2-1 TRBV5-5 many TGTGCCAGCAGGCCAACTAGCGGGACCTACAATGAGCAGTTCTTC CASRPTSGTYNEQFF
NA TRBJ2-2 TRBV5-1 many TGCGCCAGCAGCTTCGTGACAGCGAACACCGGGGAGCTGTTTTTT CASSFVTANTGELFF
TRBD1 TRBJ2-6 TRBV12-3/TRBV12-4 many TGTGCCAGCAGTCGGGACAGACGCTCTGGGGCCAACGTCCTGACTTTC CASSRDRRSGANVLTF
NA TRBJ2-1 TRBV28 few TGTGCCAGCAGTTTTGGGGGGGCCTACTACGAACTGGAAGCAAATGAGCAGTTCTTC CASSFGGAYYELEANEQFF
NA TRBJ1-3 TRBV20-1 many TGCAGTGCTATGACGACATCTGGAAACACCATATATTTT CSAMTTSGNTIYF
NA TRBJ2-7 TRBV18 many TGTGCCAGCTCACCACTTGTCCTGGGGTCTGCGGGCTCCTACGAGCAGTACTTC CASSPLVLGSAGSYEQYF
NA TRBJ2-1 TRBV5-6 many TGTGCCAGCACCCCATTACCGGAAACGACGGAGCAGTTCTTC CASTPLPETTEQFF
NA TRBJ1-5 TRBV7-8 many TGTGCCAGCAGCTTAGGGCAGGGGAGCAATCAGCCCCAGCATTTT CASSLGQGSNQPQHF
TRBD1 TRBJ1-2 TRBV29-1 many TGCAGCGTTGAACTACAGGGGGCGGGTGGCTACACCTTC CSVELQGAGGYTF
NA TRBJ2-5 TRBV5-1 many TGCGCCAGCAGCCCCCGGGACCAGCAGAAAGAGACCCAGTACTTC CASSPRDQQKETQYF
NA TRBJ2-2 TRBV5-1 many TGCGCCAGCAGCTCGGGGCCTTTGGACACCGGGGAGCTGTTTTTT CASSSGPLDTGELFF
TRBD2 TRBJ2-7 TRBV5-5 many TGTGCCAGCAGTCCGGGTGGGGGACTAGCAGGCTACGAGCAGTACTTC CASSPGGGLAGYEQYF
TRBD1 TRBJ1-4 TRBV5-1 many TGCGCCAGCAGCTTGGGGGGGACAGGGAATGAAAAACTGTTTTTT CASSLGGTGNEKLFF
NA TRBJ2-1 TRBV29-1 many TGCAGCGTTGAGGGCGGACCTGAATTCTTC CSVEGGPEFF
TRBD1 TRBJ2-5 TRBV7-2 many TGTGCCAGCAGCTTAGGAGGGCGGACAGGCCGTCAAGAGACCCAGTACTTC CASSLGGRTGRQETQYF
NA TRBJ1-3 TRBV5-1 few TGCGCCAGCAGCTTGGAGGCCAGCTCTGGAAACACCATATATTTT CASSLEASSGNTIYF
TRBD2 TRBJ2-1 TRBV10-3 few TGTGCCATCAGTAAAGCTAGCGGACTAGCGGGAGGGGAATACAATGAGCAGTTCTTC CAISKASGLAGGEYNEQFF
TRBD2 TRBJ2-2 TRBV12-3/TRBV12-4 many TGTGCCAGCAGTCTCGCCCGTGGCGGGAGTTTGGGCCGGGAGCTGTTTTTT CASSLARGGSLGRELFF
TRBD1 TRBJ2-5 TRBV7-2 medium-sized TGTGCCAGCAGCTCCTCGACAGGGGGGGAGACCCAGTACTTC CASSSSTGGETQYF
NA TRBJ2-3 TRBV10-3 many TGTGCCATCAGTGGGGACGGCACAGATACGCAGTATTTT CAISGDGTDTQYF
NA TRBJ2-7 TRBV12-3/TRBV12-4 many TGTGCCAGCAGGGCCCGGGACTGGGGGTACTACGAGCAGTACTTC CASRARDWGYYEQYF
TRBD2 TRBJ2-7 TRBV27 many TGTGCCAGCACCCAAGGCGGGGGGCTCTACGAGCAGTACTTC CASTQGGGLYEQYF